This entry lists 15 T cell receptor beta chains sequenced from one sample in a study of blood T cell repertoires in COVID-19. The method was immunoSEQ multiplex PCR; TCRdb's version includes in-frame clones alone and lacks a portion of them. The data show some 250,000 clones, roughly 83% seen once. The sequenced sample consisted of peripheral blood. These receptors came from a man between 35 and 55 years old with acute or convalescent COVID-19.

The rearrangement links TRBV11-2 to TRBJ2-3; TRBD2 matches at 7 bases. The germline V gene has CDR1 SGHAT and CDR2 FQNNGV. The ends lost 2 bases at V and 0 bases at J; junction bases unmatched: 5. The CDR3 runs 16 residues. The CDR3, as DNA: TGTGCCAGCAGCTTACGAATAGCGGGCAGCACAGATACGCAGTATTTT. It is translated as CASSLRIAGSTDTQYF.

The V and J genes are TRBV3-1 (or the pseudogene TRBV3-2) and TRBJ1-5, with D perhaps TRBD1 (5 bases). V gave up 0 bases and J gave up 5 bases, with 11 bases separating them. CDR1 and CDR2 from the germline V gene are LGHDT and YNNKEL (reference sequence). The CDR3 runs 15 residues. CDR3 in DNA: TGTGCCAGCAGCCAAGATCTTGGACATCATCAGCCCCAGCATTTT. This codes for CASSQDLGHHQPQHF.

The chain carries TRBV15 and TRBJ2-2, with D perhaps TRBD2 (6 bases). The CDR3 spans 16 residues. Trimming stripped 1 base from V and 1 base from J, with 10 bases between. From germline, CDR1 is LNHNV and CDR2 YYDKDF (reference sequence). The CDR3 sequence: CATSRARGKNTGELFF. In nucleotides, the CDR3 is TGTGCCACCAGCAGAGCTCGCGGGAAGAACACCGGGGAGCTGTTTTTT.

This clone has only a few counts. This chain connects TRBV7-2 to TRBJ1-1, with 10 bases that match TRBD1. V lost 4 bases, J lost 10 bases, and 9 bases stayed unmatched. This CDR3 spans 14 amino acids. Germline CDR1 is SGHTA and CDR2 is FQGNSA. The CDR3 reads CASSSGTGEVGAFF. CDR3 DNA: TGTGCCAGCAGCTCCGGGACAGGGGAGGTAGGAGCTTTCTTT.

The chain uses TRBV15 and TRBJ2-4, with TRBD1 matching over 9 bases. Trimming took 4 bases from V and 5 from J; bases not matched to a gene: 9. The CDR3 runs to 16 residues. The germline V gene encodes CDR1 LNHNV and CDR2 YYDKDF (reference sequence). CDR3 amino acids: CATSTQMWTGENIQYF. The CDR3 nucleotides read TGTGCCACCAGCACTCAGATGTGGACAGGGGAAAACATTCAGTACTTC.

This chain uses TRBV5-4 with TRBJ2-3, with 13 positions matching TRBD2. Germline values: CDR1 SGHNT, CDR2 YYREEE (reference sequence). J was trimmed by 6 bases and V by 3 bases; bases with no gene match: 1. The length of the CDR3 is 14 residues. The CDR3 loop is CASSWTSGSDTQYF. CDR3 coding DNA: TGTGCCAGCAGCTGGACTAGCGGGAGTGATACGCAGTATTTT.

V gene TRBV5-6 combines with J gene TRBJ2-1; 9 bases are shared with TRBD1. Germline loops: CDR1 SGHDT, CDR2 YYEEEE. CDR3 length equals 14 residues. V lost 2 bases to trimming and J lost 10 bases; unmatched junction nucleotides: 7. The CDR3 nucleotides are TGTGCCAGCAGCTTCGGGACAGGGCGGTACGAGCAGTTCTTC. Amino acid sequence: CASSFGTGRYEQFF.

This clone was found a few times. J is TRBJ1-1 and V is TRBV28; a possible D gene is TRBD1 (6 bases). The V gene lost 4 bases and the J gene lost 1 base, with 16 bases spanning the gap. This CDR3 is built from 16 residues. From germline, CDR1 is MDHEN and CDR2 SYDVKM. The CDR3 here is CASSYLGGAPNTEAFF. For the CDR3, the DNA is TGTGCCAGCAGTTACCTTGGGGGGGCGCCGAACACTGAAGCTTTCTTT. Using reference TRBV28 and TRBJ1-1 for the parts outside the CDR3, the full variable domain is DVKVTQSSRYLVKRTGEKVFLECVQDMDHENMFWYRQDPGLGLRLIYFSYDVKMKEKGDIPEGYSVSREKKERFSLILESASTNQTSMYLCASSYLGGAPNTEAFFGQGTRLTVV.

The chain carries TRBV9 and TRBJ1-2; D may be TRBD1 (5 bases). Germline V gene lookup returns CDR1 SGDLS and CDR2 YYNGEE. Trimming removed 6 bases from V and 3 bases from J, with 18 bases in between. The CDR3 is 15 residues long. The CDR3 is CASTPYRLWDYGYTF. Written as DNA, the CDR3 is TGTGCCAGCACCCCATACAGGTTATGGGACTATGGCTACACCTTC.

This chain links TRBV6-6 with TRBJ1-5; D uncertain. There are 13 residues in the CDR3. Trimming removed 7 bases at V and 0 bases at J, with 7 bases between. CDR1 is MNHNY and CDR2 is SVGAGI in the germline V gene (reference sequence). This chain's CDR3 is CASTQYSNQPQHF. In DNA, the CDR3 is TGTGCCAGCACACAGTATAGCAATCAGCCCCAGCATTTT.

The J gene is TRBJ1-6, the V gene TRBV3-1 (or the pseudogene TRBV3-2); D is perhaps TRBD1 (6 bases). Trimming took off 0 bases at V and 8 bases at J, with 11 bases between the two ends. CDR3 length: 15 amino acids. Germline assignment: CDR1 LGHDT and CDR2 YNNKEL (reference sequence). The CDR3 sequence is CASSQEMDSYSPLHF. CDR3 DNA sequence: TGTGCCAGCAGCCAAGAAATGGACAGCTATTCACCCCTCCACTTT.

The chain employs TRBV5-5 and TRBJ1-5; 8 positions agree with TRBD1. Looked up from germline, CDR1 is SGHKS and CDR2 is YYEKEE (reference sequence). CDR3 length: 14 amino acids. The V and J ends lost 4 bases and 5 bases, in that order; junction bases with no gene match: 5. Here the CDR3 reads CASSRTGSDQPQHF. For the CDR3, the DNA is TGTGCCAGCAGCCGGACAGGGAGCGATCAGCCCCAGCATTTT.

This clone was seen more than once but under ten times. The V call is TRBV6-2 or TRBV6-3, the J call TRBJ2-1, with D perhaps TRBD2 (6 bases). The V gene lost 3 bases and the J gene lost 6 bases, with 15 bases spanning the gap. CDR1 MNHEY and CDR2 SVGEGT come from the germline V gene. This CDR3 region has 15 residues. The CDR3 reads CASSYSTSRRNEQFF. CDR3 bases: TGTGCCAGCAGTTATAGCACTAGCAGGCGCAATGAGCAGTTCTTC.

V usage is TRBV4-1 and J usage is TRBJ2-2, with D perhaps TRBD2 (5 bases). This CDR3 comprises 17 residues. Germline CDR1 reads MGHRA; CDR2 reads YSYEKL. V lost 0 bases and J lost 7, with 18 bases in between. CDR3 in amino acids: CASSQEGYGGLIGELFF. The CDR3 nucleotides are TGCGCCAGCAGCCAAGAGGGTTACGGAGGCCTTATCGGGGAGCTGTTTTTT.

This clone was recorded a few times. The chain combines TRBV27 with TRBJ2-1; TRBD2 matches 9 bases. Germline CDR1 and CDR2: MNHEY and SMNVEV (reference sequence). J was trimmed by 0 bases and V by 6 bases; bases with no gene match: 3. The CDR3 totals 15 residues. CDR3 coding DNA: TGTGCCAGCAGAACACTAGCGGGCTCCTACAATGAGCAGTTCTTC. This codes for CASRTLAGSYNEQFF.